The 17 T cell receptor beta chains presented below share a single source sample, sequenced in a study of patients and donors after allogeneic stem cell transplantation. TCRdb re-analysed the RT-PCR reads in MiXCR, keeping a single row per CDR3 protein. This table holds tens of thousands of distinct CDR3 sequences, 6.8% found once. Sequenced material: blood, either unsorted or a sorted T cell fraction (not recorded which). Receptors were obtained from a human donor who was either an allogeneic HSCT recipient or a stem cell or donor lymphocyte infusion donor (not recorded which). It is not recorded whose cells these are; they may come from a transplant donor.

This clonotype appeared many times. The genes are TRBV15 and TRBJ2-5; TRBD1 or TRBD2 may be the D gene (5 bases each). CDR3 length: 12 residues. Trimming took 8 bases from V and 7 from J, leaving 14 bases between them. Per the germline V gene, CDR1 is LNHNV and CDR2 is YYDKDF (reference sequence). As DNA, the CDR3 is TGTGCCACCGGACGGGACGGGGTGACCCAGTACTTC. Residues: CATGRDGVTQYF. Drawing the rest from reference TRBV15 and TRBJ2-5, the complete variable domain is DAMVIQNPRYQVTQFGKPVTLSCSQTLNHNVMYWYQQKSSQAPKLLFHYYDKDFNNEADTPDNFQSRRPNTSFCFLDIRSPGLGDTAMYLCATGRDGVTQYFGPGTRLLVL.

This clonotype was counted between two and nine times. The chain employs TRBV28 and TRBJ1-5; 7 bases fit TRBD1. From germline, CDR1 is MDHEN and CDR2 SYDVKM. This CDR3 region has 14 residues. The V segment lost 5 bases and the J segment 5 bases; nucleotides outside the gene matches: 6. CDR3 bases: TGTGCCAGCAGTACACAGGGGTTTTATCAGCCCCAGCATTTT. Translating gives CASSTQGFYQPQHF.

This clonotype was recorded a few times. The rearrangement links TRBV24-1 to TRBJ2-3; no clear D gene. The CDR3 totals 13 residues. CDR1 is KGHDR, CDR2 SFDVKD, per germline. V was clipped by 5 bases and J by 8 bases, with 13 bases between them. CDR3 DNA: TGTGCCACCAGTGGCCTAGGGTTTGTTACGCAGTATTTT. Translated: CATSGLGFVTQYF.

This clonotype has just a few counts. The J gene is TRBJ2-1, the V gene TRBV7-6, with 13 positions matching TRBD2. The CDR3 runs to 16 residues. The junction had 3 bases not matched to a gene; V was cut back by 0 bases and J by 7 bases. CDR1 is SGHVS, CDR2 FNYEAQ, per germline. The CDR3 DNA reads TGTGCCAGCAGCTTAGCCGAACTAGCGGGAGGGAATGAGCAGTTCTTC. The encoded protein is CASSLAELAGGNEQFF.

This clonotype came up a few times. V gene TRBV7-2 combines with J gene TRBJ1-5, with a possible D match to TRBD1 (6 bases). This CDR3 is built from 15 residues. Trimming took 1 base from V and 2 from J, leaving 9 bases between them. Germline V gene lookup returns CDR1 SGHTA and CDR2 FQGNSA. The CDR3 bases are TGTGCCAGCAGCTTAGTGGGGGCAGGCAATCAGCCCCAGCATTTT. Translated: CASSLVGAGNQPQHF.

This clonotype was detected many times. The V gene is TRBV29-1, the J gene TRBJ1-1; no clear D gene. In germline, CDR1 is SQVTM, CDR2 ANQGSEA. Trimming stripped 4 bases from V and 0 bases from J, with 6 bases between. This CDR3 comprises 12 residues. This CDR3 reads CSVAPVNTEAFF. The CDR3 DNA sequence: TGCAGCGTTGCTCCAGTGAACACTGAAGCTTTCTTT.

This clonotype was counted only a few times. The chain recombines TRBV5-4 with TRBJ2-1; D is perhaps TRBD2 (7 bases). Germline CDR1 reads SGHNT; CDR2 reads YYREEE (reference sequence). Trimming took 3 bases from V and 5 from J, leaving 18 bases between them. This CDR3 comprises 16 residues. The CDR3 spells CASSYSRGPWDNEQFF. The CDR3 DNA reads TGTGCCAGCAGCTACTCGCGGGGGCCCTGGGACAATGAGCAGTTCTTC.

Many counts were recorded for this clonotype. The DNA of the CDR3 is TGCAGCGTTGTGGTGGAGGTCGAGCAGTACTTC. Its translation: CSVVVEVEQYF. The chain joins TRBV29-1 to TRBJ2-7; a weak D match, TRBD2 (5 bases). V gave up 4 bases and J gave up 6 bases, with 10 bases separating them. This CDR3 is 11 amino acids long. Germline CDR1 is SQVTM and CDR2 is ANQGSEA.

This clonotype is medium-sized (0.01 to 0.1%). The chain is built from TRBV6-5 and TRBJ1-3; D gene uncertain. The length of the CDR3 is 14 residues. Trimming stripped 6 bases from V and 0 bases from J, with 9 bases between. Per germline, CDR1 MNHEY and CDR2 SVGAGI. The CDR3 bases are TGTGCCAGCAGGCCGGGCGGCTCTGGAAACACCATATATTTT. This encodes CASRPGGSGNTIYF.

The gene calls are TRBV4-2 and TRBJ2-7; TRBD1 is a possible D gene (5 bases). Trimming shortened V by 1 base and J by 2 bases, and 9 bases separated the two germline ends. CDR3 size: 14 residues. Germline V CDR1 and CDR2: LGHNA, YNFKEQ. CDR3 DNA: TGTGCCAGCAGCCAAGTTCAGGGCCCCTACGAGCAGTACTTC. Its protein product is CASSQVQGPYEQYF.

The J gene is TRBJ2-1, the V gene TRBV18; 11 positions match TRBD2. The CDR3 contains 16 residues. CDR1 KGHSH and CDR2 LQKENI come from the germline V gene. J gave up 7 bases and V 2 bases, and 7 bases lay outside the gene matches. The CDR3 sequence is CASSPAGTSGLNEQFF. The CDR3, as DNA: TGTGCCAGCTCACCAGCCGGGACTAGCGGCCTGAATGAGCAGTTCTTC.

This clonotype has only a few counts. This chain joins TRBV7-2 and TRBJ2-5, with TRBD2 matching 10 bases. Per the germline V gene, CDR1 is SGHTA and CDR2 is FQGNSA. V was pared by 5 bases and J by 4 bases, with 7 bases of the junction left unmatched. This CDR3 spans 15 amino acids. CDR3 sequence reads: CASSQLAGWGETQYF. CDR3 nucleotides: TGTGCCAGCAGCCAACTAGCGGGGTGGGGAGAGACCCAGTACTTC.

This clonotype appeared a few times. V and J are TRBV30 and TRBJ2-1, with D unclear. The ends were cut back, 2 bases at V and 8 bases at J, with 4 bases in the middle. This CDR3 is built from 10 residues. CDR1 and CDR2 (germline): GTSNPN, SVGIG (reference sequence). The CDR3 loop is CAWSFDEQFF. Here the CDR3 DNA reads TGTGCCTGGAGTTTCGATGAGCAGTTCTTC.

This clonotype was seen repeatedly, ten times or more. The J gene is TRBJ2-3, the V gene TRBV20-1, with D perhaps TRBD1 (6 bases). This CDR3 comprises 13 residues. V lost 4 bases, J lost 7 bases, and 15 bases lay in between. Germline V gene lookup returns CDR1 DFQATT and CDR2 SNEGSKA (reference sequence). CDR3 in DNA: TGCAGTGCTAACGCTCAGGGGCTAAATACGCAGTATTTT. Its protein is CSANAQGLNTQYF.

This clonotype was seen many times. The chain joins TRBV10-3 to TRBJ1-6, with a possible D match to TRBD1 (6 bases). V lost 5 bases and J 3 bases, leaving 14 bases between the germline ends. Germline V gene lookup returns CDR1 ENHRY and CDR2 SYGVKD. The CDR3 runs 16 residues. The CDR3 DNA reads as TGTGCCATCAGTTCGGGGGCAGCCTACTATAATTCACCCCTCCACTTT. This translates into CAISSGAAYYNSPLHF.

This clonotype was seen only a few times. The chain links TRBV5-1 to TRBJ2-7, with 10 bases identical to TRBD1. With V trimmed by 0 bases and J by 7 bases, 4 bases remained unmatched. This CDR3 is built from 14 residues. Germline CDR1 SGHRS, CDR2 YFSETQ. CDR3 residues: CASSLGQGAREQYF. The CDR3, as DNA: TGCGCCAGCAGCTTGGGACAGGGGGCGCGGGAGCAGTACTTC.

V is TRBV2 and J is TRBJ2-1; D is ambiguous. In germline, CDR1 is SNHLY, CDR2 FYNNEI. The CDR3 consists of 14 residues. The germline V and J ends were trimmed by 6 bases and 9 bases, with 18 bases remaining between them. The CDR3, as DNA: TGTGCCAGCAGGTGGAACTCTGGAATTGGTGAGCAGTTCTTC. Amino acids: CASRWNSGIGEQFF.